Ten or more counts support the clone carrying this T cell receptor (beta chain). Its antigen is still unknown. The data belong to a study of T-cell reconstitution after alpha-beta-depleted transplantation in children. Study findings and constraints: The authors attributed T-cell counts and diversity one year after transplant mostly to newly produced T cells. For some patients, TCRbeta diversity was high at day 60 because of recipient T cells and thymic progenitors that survived.

Unmatched junction bases numbered 7, after V lost 10 bases and J lost 2 bases. CDR1 ENHRY and CDR2 SYGVKD come from the germline V gene. CDR3 size: 13 residues. For TCRbeta, the library was prepared with unique molecular identifiers. TCRdb re-analysed the PCR reads in MiXCR, keeping a single row per CDR3 protein. This sample has some 180,000 distinct CDR3 sequences, with approximately 6.9% found just once. The origin of this receptor is a boy aged 2 to 9 with acute lymphoblastic leukemia, due to receive a stem cell transplant. The chain combines TRBV10-3 with TRBJ2-7; 8 bases match TRBD2. The sequencing used PBMCs, collected before TCRalphabeta/CD19-depleted stem cell transplant. The DNA for the CDR3 is TGTGCCACGGCGGCGGGGGGAACCTACGAGCAGTACTTC. This codes for CATAAGGTYEQYF.